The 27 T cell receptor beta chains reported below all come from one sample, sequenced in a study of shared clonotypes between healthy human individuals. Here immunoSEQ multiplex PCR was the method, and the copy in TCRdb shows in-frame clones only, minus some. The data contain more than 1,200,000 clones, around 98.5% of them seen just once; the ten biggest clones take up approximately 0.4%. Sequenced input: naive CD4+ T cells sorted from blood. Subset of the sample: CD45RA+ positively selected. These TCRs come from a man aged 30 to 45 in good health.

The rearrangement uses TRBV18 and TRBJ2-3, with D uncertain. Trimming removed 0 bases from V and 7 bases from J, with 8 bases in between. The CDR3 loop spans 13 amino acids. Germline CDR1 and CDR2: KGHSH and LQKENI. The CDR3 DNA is TGTGCCAGCTCACCACCGTCAAAGTATACGCAGTATTTT. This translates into CASSPPSKYTQYF.

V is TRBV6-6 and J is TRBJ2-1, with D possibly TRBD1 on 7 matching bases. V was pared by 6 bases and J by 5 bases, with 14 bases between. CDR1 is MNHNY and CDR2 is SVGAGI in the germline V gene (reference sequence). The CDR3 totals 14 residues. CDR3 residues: CASSTTGTHNEQFF. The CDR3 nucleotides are TGTGCCAGCAGCACGACAGGGACTCACAATGAGCAGTTCTTC.

The CDR3: CALEAGGGQPQHF. The CDR3 DNA sequence: TGTGCCTTAGAAGCCGGGGGCGGGCAGCCCCAGCATTTT. The chain carries TRBV7-9 and TRBJ1-5, with a possible D match to TRBD1 (6 bases). This CDR3 comprises 13 residues. V lost 11 bases and J 7 bases, leaving 18 bases between the germline ends. The germline CDR1 and CDR2 sequences are SEHNR and FQNEAQ (reference sequence).

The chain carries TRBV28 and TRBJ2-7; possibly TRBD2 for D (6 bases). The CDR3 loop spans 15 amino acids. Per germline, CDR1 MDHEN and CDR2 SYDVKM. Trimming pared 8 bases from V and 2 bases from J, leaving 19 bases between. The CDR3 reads CASSRAGRGTYEQYF. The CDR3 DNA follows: TGTGCCAGCTCGAGGGCGGGGCGAGGGACCTACGAGCAGTACTTC.

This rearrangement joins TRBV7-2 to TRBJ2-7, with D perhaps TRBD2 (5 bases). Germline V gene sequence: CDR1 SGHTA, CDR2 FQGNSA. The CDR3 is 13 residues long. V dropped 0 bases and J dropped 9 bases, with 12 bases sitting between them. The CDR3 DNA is TGTGCCAGCAGCTTAGCCGGGATCTTAGGGCAGTACTTC. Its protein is CASSLAGILGQYF.

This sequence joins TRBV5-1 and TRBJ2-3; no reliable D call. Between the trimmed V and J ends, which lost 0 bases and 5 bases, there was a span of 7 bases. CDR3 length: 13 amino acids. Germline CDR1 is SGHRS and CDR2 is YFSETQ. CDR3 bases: TGCGCCAGCAGCTTGGAGGGCCAAGATACGCAGTATTTT. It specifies CASSLEGQDTQYF.

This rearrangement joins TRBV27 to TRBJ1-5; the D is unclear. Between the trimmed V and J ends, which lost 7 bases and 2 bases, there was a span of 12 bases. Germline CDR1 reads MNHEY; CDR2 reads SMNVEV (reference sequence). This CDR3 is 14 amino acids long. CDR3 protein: CASTLAPGNQPQHF. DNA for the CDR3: TGTGCCAGCACCCTCGCCCCGGGCAATCAGCCCCAGCATTTT.

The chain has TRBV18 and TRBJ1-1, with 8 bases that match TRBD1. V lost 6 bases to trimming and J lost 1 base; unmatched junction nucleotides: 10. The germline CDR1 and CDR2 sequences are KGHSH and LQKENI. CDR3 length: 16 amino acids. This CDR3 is CASSLTGGWGNTEAFF. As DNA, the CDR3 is TGTGCCAGCTCTCTCACAGGGGGTTGGGGGAACACTGAAGCTTTCTTT.

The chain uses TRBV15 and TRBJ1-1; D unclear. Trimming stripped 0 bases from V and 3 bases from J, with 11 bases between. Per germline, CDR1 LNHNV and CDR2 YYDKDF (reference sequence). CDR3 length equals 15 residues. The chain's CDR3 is CATSRDHPGYTEAFF. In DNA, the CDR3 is TGTGCCACCAGCAGAGATCATCCGGGGTACACTGAAGCTTTCTTT.

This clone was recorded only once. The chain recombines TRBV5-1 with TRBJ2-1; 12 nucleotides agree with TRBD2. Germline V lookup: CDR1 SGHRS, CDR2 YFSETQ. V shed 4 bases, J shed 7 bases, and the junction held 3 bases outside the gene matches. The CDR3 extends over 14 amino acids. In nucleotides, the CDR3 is TGCGCCAGCAGCGTAGGACTAGCGGGAAATGAGCAGTTCTTC. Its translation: CASSVGLAGNEQFF.

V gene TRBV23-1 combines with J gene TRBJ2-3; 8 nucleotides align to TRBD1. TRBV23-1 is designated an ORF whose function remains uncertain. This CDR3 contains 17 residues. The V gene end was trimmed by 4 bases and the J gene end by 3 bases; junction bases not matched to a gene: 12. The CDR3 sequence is CASSLGSGTGDTDTQYF. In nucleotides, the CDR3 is TGCGCCAGCAGTCTGGGGTCCGGGACAGGTGATACAGATACGCAGTATTTT.

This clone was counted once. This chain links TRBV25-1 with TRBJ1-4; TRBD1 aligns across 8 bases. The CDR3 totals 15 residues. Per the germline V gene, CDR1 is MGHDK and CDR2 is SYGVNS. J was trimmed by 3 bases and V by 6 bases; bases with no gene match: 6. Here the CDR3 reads CASSAGTGANEKLFF. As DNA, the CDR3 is TGTGCCAGCAGCGCAGGGACAGGAGCTAATGAAAAACTGTTTTTT.

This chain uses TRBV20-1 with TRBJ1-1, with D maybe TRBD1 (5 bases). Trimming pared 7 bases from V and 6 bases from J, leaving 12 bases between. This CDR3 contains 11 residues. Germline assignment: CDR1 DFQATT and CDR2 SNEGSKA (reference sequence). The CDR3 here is CSGGRRPEAFF. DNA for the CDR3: TGCAGTGGGGGCCGCCGCCCTGAAGCTTTCTTT.

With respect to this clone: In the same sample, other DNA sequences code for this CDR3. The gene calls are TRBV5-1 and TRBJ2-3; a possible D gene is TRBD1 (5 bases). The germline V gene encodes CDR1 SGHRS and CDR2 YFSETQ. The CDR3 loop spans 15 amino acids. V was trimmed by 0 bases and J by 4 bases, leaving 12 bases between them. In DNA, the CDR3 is TGCGCCAGCAGCTTGGGGCAGGGTGGGTCAGATACGCAGTATTTT. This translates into CASSLGQGGSDTQYF.

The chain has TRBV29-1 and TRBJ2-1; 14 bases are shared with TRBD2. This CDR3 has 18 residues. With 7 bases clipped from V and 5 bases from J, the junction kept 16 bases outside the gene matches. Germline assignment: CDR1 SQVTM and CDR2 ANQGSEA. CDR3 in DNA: TGCAGCGGAACCGGGACTAGCGGGAGCCGCCTTCTTCACAATGAGCAGTTCTTC. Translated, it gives CSGTGTSGSRLLHNEQFF.

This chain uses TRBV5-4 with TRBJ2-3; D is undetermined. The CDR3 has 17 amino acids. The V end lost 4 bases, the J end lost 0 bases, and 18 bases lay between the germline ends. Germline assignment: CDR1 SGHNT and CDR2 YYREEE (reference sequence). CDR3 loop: CASSPPVGVTSTDTQYF. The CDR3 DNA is TGTGCCAGCAGCCCCCCTGTGGGTGTCACCAGCACAGATACGCAGTATTTT.

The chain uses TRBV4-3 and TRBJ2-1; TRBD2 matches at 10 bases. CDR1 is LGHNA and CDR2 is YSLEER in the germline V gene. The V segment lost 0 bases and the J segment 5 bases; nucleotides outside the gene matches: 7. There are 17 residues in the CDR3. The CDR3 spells CASSQEGRTSGNNEQFF. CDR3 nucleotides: TGCGCCAGCAGCCAAGAGGGACGGACTAGCGGAAACAATGAGCAGTTCTTC.

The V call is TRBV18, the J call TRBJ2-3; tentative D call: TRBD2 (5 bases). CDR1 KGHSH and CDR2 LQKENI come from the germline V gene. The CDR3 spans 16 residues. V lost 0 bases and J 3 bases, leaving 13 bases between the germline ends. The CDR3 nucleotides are TGTGCCAGCTCACCACCAAGACGGGATGGGACAGATACGCAGTATTTT. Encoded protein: CASSPPRRDGTDTQYF.

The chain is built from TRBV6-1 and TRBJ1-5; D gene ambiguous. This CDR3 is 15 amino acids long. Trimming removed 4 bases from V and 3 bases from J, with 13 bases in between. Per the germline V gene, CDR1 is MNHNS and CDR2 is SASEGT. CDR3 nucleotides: TGTGCCAGCAGTGTGCCTCGACAAGCCAATCAGCCCCAGCATTTT. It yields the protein CASSVPRQANQPQHF.

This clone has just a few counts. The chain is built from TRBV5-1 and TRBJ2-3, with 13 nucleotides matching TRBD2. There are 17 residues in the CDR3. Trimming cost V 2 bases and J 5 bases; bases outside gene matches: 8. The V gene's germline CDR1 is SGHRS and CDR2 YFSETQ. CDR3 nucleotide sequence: TGCGCCAGCAGCTTCGGACTAGCGGGAGCTTCGGGAGATACGCAGTATTTT. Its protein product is CASSFGLAGASGDTQYF.

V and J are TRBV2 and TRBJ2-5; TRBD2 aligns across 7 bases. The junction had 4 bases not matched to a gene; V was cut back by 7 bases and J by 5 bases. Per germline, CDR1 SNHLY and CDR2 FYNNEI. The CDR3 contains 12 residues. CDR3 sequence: CASMGGTETQYF. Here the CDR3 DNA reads TGTGCCAGCATGGGGGGGACGGAGACCCAGTACTTC.

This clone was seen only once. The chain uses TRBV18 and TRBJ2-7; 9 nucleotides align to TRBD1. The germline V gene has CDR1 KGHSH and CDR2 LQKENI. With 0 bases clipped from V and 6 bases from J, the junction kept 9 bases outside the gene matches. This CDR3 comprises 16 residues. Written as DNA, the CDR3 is TGTGCCAGCTCACCACCGGGACAGGGAGGGATAATCGAGCAGTACTTC. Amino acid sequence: CASSPPGQGGIIEQYF.

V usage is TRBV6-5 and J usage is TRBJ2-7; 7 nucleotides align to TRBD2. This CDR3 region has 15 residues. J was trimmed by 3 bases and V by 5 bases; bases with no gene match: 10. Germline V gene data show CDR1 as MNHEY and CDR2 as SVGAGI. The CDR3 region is CASSPLAGRHYEQYF. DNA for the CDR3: TGTGCCAGCAGTCCCTTAGCGGGTCGACACTACGAGCAGTACTTC.

CDR3 sequence reads: CASSLAASHEQYF. The CDR3 DNA sequence: TGTGCCAGCAGTTTAGCGGCTAGTCACGAGCAGTACTTC. The rearrangement joins TRBV28 to TRBJ2-7, with D hard to call. Per the germline V gene, CDR1 is MDHEN and CDR2 is SYDVKM. CDR3 size: 13 residues. The V end was cut by 2 bases, the J end by 5 bases, with 10 bases between. Looking up the rest from reference TRBV28 and TRBJ2-7 gives the full variable domain: DVKVTQSSRYLVKRTGEKVFLECVQDMDHENMFWYRQDPGLGLRLIYFSYDVKMKEKGDIPEGYSVSREKKERFSLILESASTNQTSMYLCASSLAASHEQYFGPGTRLTVT.

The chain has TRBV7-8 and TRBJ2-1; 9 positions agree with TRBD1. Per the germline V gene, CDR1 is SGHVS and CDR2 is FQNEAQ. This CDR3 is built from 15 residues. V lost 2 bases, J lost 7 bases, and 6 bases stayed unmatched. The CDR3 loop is CASSLTGGTWNEQFF. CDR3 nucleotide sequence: TGTGCCAGCAGCTTAACAGGGGGCACGTGGAATGAGCAGTTCTTC. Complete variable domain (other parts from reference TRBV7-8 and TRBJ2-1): GAGVSQSPRYKVAKRGQDVALRCDPISGHVSLFWYQQALGQGPEFLTYFQNEAQLDKSGLPSDRFFAERPEGSVSTLKIQRTQQEDSAVYLCASSLTGGTWNEQFFGPGTRLTVL.

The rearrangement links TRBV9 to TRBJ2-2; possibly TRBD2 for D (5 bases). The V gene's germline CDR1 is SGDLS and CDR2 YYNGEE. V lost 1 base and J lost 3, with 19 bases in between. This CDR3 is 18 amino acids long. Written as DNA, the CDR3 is TGTGCCAGCAGCGTAAGGATAAGCGGAGTTTATGACACCGGGGAGCTGTTTTTT. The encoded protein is CASSVRISGVYDTGELFF.

CDR3 amino acids: CASSPRGTSGSYNEQFF. The CDR3 nucleotides are TGCGCCAGCAGCCCCCGAGGGACTAGCGGGAGTTACAATGAGCAGTTCTTC. The gene calls are TRBV5-1 and TRBJ2-1; the match to TRBD2 covers 14 bases. The CDR3 covers 17 residues. Unmatched junction bases numbered 7, after V lost 4 bases and J lost 4 bases. CDR1 SGHRS and CDR2 YFSETQ come from the germline V gene.